The following is a T cell receptor (beta chain) sequence with its context. Trimming stripped 2 bases from V and 5 bases from J, with 7 bases between. Germline lookup yields CDR1 LGHNA and CDR2 YNFKEQ. The CDR3 contains 12 residues. This specimen comes from a study of blood T cell repertoires in COVID-19. On the study more broadly: Samples representing acute and convalescent COVID-19 were sourced from the United States, Italy and Spain. The analysed material was cDNA or gDNA that came from T cells, B-cell-depleted T cells, or PBMCs.

In the source study's methods: Amplification from reference gene primers served as the basis for estimated nucleated cell counts. The table came from immunoSEQ multiplex PCR; TCRdb's copy has only in-frame clones and leaves some out. The DNA gave D and trimming, while V, J and clone size come from that table. Of fewer than 250,000 clones listed, around nine tenths were seen once; the top ten hold 5.5% to 7%. Sequencing was performed on peripheral blood. The TCR sequence derives from a woman between 35 and 50 years old who had recovered from COVID-19. The rearrangement uses TRBV4-2 and TRBJ2-7; D is unresolved. The DNA for the CDR3 is TGTGCCAGCAGCCAAACCCGGGACGAGCAGTACTTC. Amino acid sequence: CASSQTRDEQYF.